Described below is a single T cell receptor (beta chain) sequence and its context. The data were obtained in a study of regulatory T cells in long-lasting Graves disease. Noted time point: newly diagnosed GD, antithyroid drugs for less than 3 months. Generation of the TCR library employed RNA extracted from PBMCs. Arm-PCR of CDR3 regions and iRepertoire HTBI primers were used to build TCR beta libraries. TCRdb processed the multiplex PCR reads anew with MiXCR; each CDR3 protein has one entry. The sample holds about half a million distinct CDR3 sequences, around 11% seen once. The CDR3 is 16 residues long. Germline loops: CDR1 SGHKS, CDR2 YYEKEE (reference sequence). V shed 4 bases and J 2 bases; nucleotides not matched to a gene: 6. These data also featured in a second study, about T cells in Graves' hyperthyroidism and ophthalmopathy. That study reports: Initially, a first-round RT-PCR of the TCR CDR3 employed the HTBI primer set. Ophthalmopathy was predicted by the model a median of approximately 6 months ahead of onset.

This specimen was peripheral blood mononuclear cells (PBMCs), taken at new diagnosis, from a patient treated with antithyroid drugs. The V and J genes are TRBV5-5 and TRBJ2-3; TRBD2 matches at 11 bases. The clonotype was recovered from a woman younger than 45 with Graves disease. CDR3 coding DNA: TGTGCCAGCAGCCTTAGCGGGAGGGCCGACACAGATACGCAGTATTTT. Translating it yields CASSLSGRADTDTQYF.